This record concerns one T cell receptor (beta chain) sequence. The antigen remains undetermined. The data were taken from a study of human thymus T cells. The method was immunoSEQ multiplex PCR; TCRdb's version includes in-frame clones alone and lacks a portion of them. The sample has around 130,000 clones, more than 90% seen once; the top ten hold around 0.025%. Per the germline V gene, CDR1 is SGHDT and CDR2 is YYEEEE. With 0 bases removed from V and 10 bases from J, the gap between germline ends came to 19 bases. CDR3 length: 15 residues. The study used thymus tissue resected during corrective heart surgery. Healthy Finnish infants undergoing corrective surgery for congenital heart defects were used as donors. General study findings and limits: Unrelated individuals reportedly shared highly overlapping thymic TCR repertoires. Biased V and J segment usage appeared in thymus and peripheral blood.

The clonotype comes from a boy less than two years old with a congenital heart defect but otherwise immunologically healthy. Sequencing was performed on thymus tissue. The chain is built from TRBV5-6 and TRBJ2-5; possibly TRBD1 for D (8 bases). The CDR3 coding sequence is TGTGCCAGCAGCTTGGACAGGGGGGGCCAGGTCGACCAGTACTTC. Encoded protein: CASSLDRGGQVDQYF.